This T cell receptor (beta chain) was captured by sequencing in a study of blood T cell repertoires in COVID-19. Germline CDR1 is LGHDT and CDR2 is YNNKEL (reference sequence). This CDR3 comprises 14 residues. Trimming removed 4 bases from V and 7 bases from J; junction bases left unmatched: 7. A remark on this clone: The sample has other DNA sequences that encode this CDR3 too.

Those who participated ranged in age from about 18 to 89 years and resided in about two dozen US areas. Profiled with immunoSEQ multiplex PCR; TCRdb holds only in-frame clones, not every one. Of 150,000 or so clones listed, approximately 84% are singletons. This receptor was identified in a human donor with acute COVID-19. The donor label of this sample is uncertain. This sequence joins TRBV3-1 (or the pseudogene TRBV3-2) and TRBJ1-2, with TRBD1 matching over 9 bases. Sequenced input: PBMCs or T cells enriched from blood (not recorded which). CDR3 region: CASSPRDREGGYTF. The CDR3 DNA is TGTGCCAGCAGCCCCCGGGACAGGGAAGGTGGCTACACCTTC.